These 17 T cell receptor beta chains originate from one sample sequenced in a study of T cells in Graves' hyperthyroidism and ophthalmopathy. TCR beta CDR3 regions were amplified from RNA. TCR CDR3 regions were first amplified by RT-PCR with HTBI primers. One entry per CDR3 protein, called by TCRdb with MiXCR from the multiplex PCR reads. The sample includes some 770,000 distinct CDR3 sequences, about 16% of them seen just once. Sequenced input: blood. These receptors came from a man between 18 and 35 years old with Graves' hyperthyroidism.

This clonotype has ten or more counts. The rearrangement links TRBV3-1 to TRBJ2-7; no clear D gene. The CDR3 runs 15 residues. V lost 1 base, J lost 5 bases, and 15 bases lay in between. Germline loops: CDR1 LGHDT, CDR2 YNNKEL (reference sequence). In nucleotides, the CDR3 is TGTGCCAGCAGCCAAGGGGCCGCTGCCTGGGACGAGCAGTACTTC. It is translated as CASSQGAAAWDEQYF.

Here the CDR3 reads CASSLRLAGAGTLFF. DNA for the CDR3: TGTGCCAGCAGCTTAAGACTAGCGGGAGCCGGTACCCTGTTTTTT. The gene calls are TRBV7-3 and TRBJ2-2, with 12 bases aligning to TRBD2. CDR3 length: 15 amino acids. Germline V gene lookup returns CDR1 SGHTA and CDR2 FQGTGA. V was pared by 1 base and J by 14 bases, with 8 bases of the junction left unmatched.

This clonotype appeared a few times. The V call is TRBV7-8, the J call TRBJ2-7, with D tentatively TRBD2 (5 bases). Germline V gene sequence: CDR1 SGHVS, CDR2 FQNEAQ. CDR3 length equals 15 residues. The V and J ends lost 1 base and 3 bases respectively, with 13 bases between them. DNA for the CDR3: TGTGCCAGCAGCTTAGTCGAACTAGTTATCTACGAGCAGTACTTC. Residues: CASSLVELVIYEQYF.

This clonotype was seen a handful of times. This chain joins TRBV20-1 and TRBJ2-7, with D possibly being TRBD1 or TRBD2 (5 bases each). This CDR3 contains 13 residues. V was pared by 2 bases and J by 3 bases, with 11 bases between. CDR1 is DFQATT and CDR2 is SNEGSKA in the germline V gene (reference sequence). The CDR3 DNA is TGCAGTGCTAGAAACGGGGACCGCTACGAGCAGTACTTC. Protein product: CSARNGDRYEQYF.

This clonotype turned up a few times. The J gene is TRBJ2-3, the V gene TRBV6-6; TRBD2 matches 13 bases. In germline, CDR1 is MNHNY, CDR2 SVGAGI (reference sequence). The CDR3 extends over 16 amino acids. V shed 2 bases, J shed 4 bases, and the junction held 3 bases outside the gene matches. The CDR3 protein is CASSYQLAGGADTQYF. Written as DNA, the CDR3 is TGTGCCAGCAGTTACCAACTAGCGGGAGGGGCAGATACGCAGTATTTT.

This rearrangement joins TRBV7-2 to TRBJ2-2; the match to TRBD2 covers 7 bases. The CDR3 totals 16 residues. CDR1 is SGHTA, CDR2 FQGNSA, per germline. V gave up 11 bases and J gave up 0 bases; unmatched junction bases: 12. This CDR3 reads CAHPRASGANTGELFF. CDR3 DNA: TGTGCCCACCCCCGGGCTAGCGGAGCGAACACCGGGGAGCTGTTTTTT.

Points on this clonotype: With a much larger clone just one base away, this may be a read error. The chain couples TRBV7-3 to TRBJ2-1; tentatively, D is TRBD1 (6 bases). Looked up from germline, CDR1 is SGHTA and CDR2 is FQGTGA. This CDR3 region has 18 residues. This CDR3 is CASSPPQRGNDVNNERFF. The CDR3 DNA reads as TGTGCCAGCAGCCCCCCGCAAAGGGGGAATGATGTCAACAATGAGCGGTTCTTC.

This clonotype was seen repeatedly, ten times or more. In DNA form, the CDR3 reads TGTGCCAGCAGCTTAGTTCCCCAGGGTAATGAAAAACTGTTTTTT. This translates into CASSLVPQGNEKLFF. The chain carries TRBV11-2 and TRBJ1-4; possible D gene TRBD1, 5 bases. V was pared by 1 base and J by 4 bases, with 10 bases between. The CDR3 has 15 residues. Germline values: CDR1 SGHAT, CDR2 FQNNGV.

This clonotype turned up a few times. V gene TRBV11-2 combines with J gene TRBJ2-3; D unclear. Germline V lookup: CDR1 SGHAT, CDR2 FQNNGV. The CDR3 spans 13 residues. The ends were cut back, 0 bases at V and 6 bases at J, with 7 bases in the middle. The CDR3 loop is CASSLDRWDTQYF. The DNA of the CDR3 is TGTGCCAGCAGCTTAGATCGGTGGGATACGCAGTATTTT.

This clonotype was detected ten times or more. The DNA for the CDR3 is TGCAGCGTTGTTTTTACGGGCGAAAAACTGTTTTTT. The encoded protein is CSVVFTGEKLFF. J is TRBJ1-4 and V is TRBV29-1; D gene unclear. The CDR3 has 12 residues. Trimming stripped 4 bases from V and 8 bases from J, with 11 bases between. Per germline, CDR1 SQVTM and CDR2 ANQGSEA.

The chain links TRBV29-1 to TRBJ1-5; D may be TRBD1 (6 bases). Trimming took off 6 bases at V and 3 bases at J, with 9 bases between the two ends. The CDR3 runs 12 residues. Germline V gene lookup returns CDR1 SQVTM and CDR2 ANQGSEA. This CDR3 is CSVGTHNQPQHF. DNA for the CDR3: TGCAGCGTGGGGACACACAATCAGCCCCAGCATTTT.

The chain employs TRBV10-1 and TRBJ2-1; TRBD2 agrees at 12 bases. The CDR3 extends over 16 amino acids. Trimming removed 2 bases from V and 5 bases from J; junction bases left unmatched: 4. Per germline, CDR1 WNHNN and CDR2 SYGVQD (reference sequence). CDR3 DNA sequence: TGCGCCAGCAGTGAGACGCTAGCGGGAGGGAACAATGAGCAGTTCTTC. It specifies CASSETLAGGNNEQFF.

This clonotype occurred a few times. The chain combines TRBV5-1 with TRBJ2-2; 9 nucleotides agree with TRBD1. With V trimmed by 4 bases and J by 4 bases, 8 bases remained unmatched. The germline V gene has CDR1 SGHRS and CDR2 YFSETQ. The CDR3 has 16 amino acids. The CDR3 sequence is CASSIYGQGFTGELFF. The CDR3 nucleotides are TGCGCCAGCAGCATATACGGACAGGGGTTCACCGGGGAGCTGTTTTTT.

As for this clonotype: This may arise from a read error, as a much more abundant clone is one base away. The CDR3 end shows no conserved phenylalanine or tryptophan, and so a read error is likely. This chain joins TRBV6-1 and TRBJ1-5, with D maybe TRBD1 (5 bases). V was trimmed by 7 bases and J by 4 bases, leaving 14 bases between them. The CDR3 sequence is 14 residues long. Germline V CDR1 and CDR2: MNHNS, SASEGT. The CDR3 protein is CASIPGRQNQPQHS. In DNA, the CDR3 is TGTGCCAGCATCCCCGGGAGACAGAATCAGCCCCAGCATTCT.

This clonotype was seen only a few times. The CDR3 nucleotides are TGCAGCGTCGTTCCACAGGGGACGAAGCAGTACTTC. Translated, it gives CSVVPQGTKQYF. The V and J genes are TRBV29-1 and TRBJ2-7, with 7 bases fitting TRBD1. Germline V gives CDR1 SQVTM, CDR2 ANQGSEA. The ends lost 6 bases at V and 8 bases at J; junction bases unmatched: 10. The CDR3 is 12 residues long.

This clonotype was recorded many times. One junction end does not reproduce the germline sequence, and a read error may be involved. J is TRBJ2-7 and V is TRBV2; D remains unclear. Germline-derived CDR1 and CDR2 are SNHLY and FYNNEI. The CDR3 sequence is 12 residues long. CDR3 sequence reads: CASSTGYYDLDF. For the CDR3, the DNA is TGTGCCAGCAGCACCGGGTATTACGACTTAGACTTC. Complete variable domain (other parts from reference TRBV2 and TRBJ2-7): EPEVTQTPSHQVTQMGQEVILRCVPISNHLYFYWYRQILGQKVEFLVSFYNNEISEKSEIFDDQFSVERPDGSNFTLKIRSTKLEDSAMYFCASSTGYYDLDFGPGTRLTVT.

In this sample, this clonotype turned up many times. The chain is built from TRBV28 and TRBJ2-7; a possible D gene is TRBD2 (6 bases). CDR3 length: 12 residues. V lost 5 bases, J lost 7 bases, and 12 bases lay in between. The germline V gene has CDR1 MDHEN and CDR2 SYDVKM. This chain's CDR3 is CASSPGREEQYF. The CDR3, as DNA: TGTGCCAGCAGTCCCGGACGGGAGGAGCAGTACTTC. The full variable domain, rest sourced from reference TRBV28 and TRBJ2-7, is DVKVTQSSRYLVKRTGEKVFLECVQDMDHENMFWYRQDPGLGLRLIYFSYDVKMKEKGDIPEGYSVSREKKERFSLILESASTNQTSMYLCASSPGREEQYFGPGTRLTVT.